The clone carrying this T cell receptor (beta chain) was detected only once. This sample was included in a study of blood T cell repertoires in COVID-19. Generated by immunoSEQ multiplex PCR, the TCRdb table keeps only in-frame clones and is missing some. The data contain around 37,000 clones, around 87% of them singletons. The ends lost 4 bases at V and 4 bases at J; junction bases unmatched: 5. Germline V gives CDR1 SGHNT, CDR2 YYREEE (reference sequence). The CDR3 contains 15 residues. Sequencing was carried out using peripheral blood. The chain combines TRBV5-4 with TRBJ2-2, with 9 nucleotides matching TRBD1. This sequence originates from a man between 50 and 59 years old with active or convalescent COVID-19. This CDR3 is CASSRGQGPTGELFF. CDR3 DNA sequence: TGTGCCAGCAGCAGAGGACAGGGGCCCACCGGGGAGCTGTTTTTT.